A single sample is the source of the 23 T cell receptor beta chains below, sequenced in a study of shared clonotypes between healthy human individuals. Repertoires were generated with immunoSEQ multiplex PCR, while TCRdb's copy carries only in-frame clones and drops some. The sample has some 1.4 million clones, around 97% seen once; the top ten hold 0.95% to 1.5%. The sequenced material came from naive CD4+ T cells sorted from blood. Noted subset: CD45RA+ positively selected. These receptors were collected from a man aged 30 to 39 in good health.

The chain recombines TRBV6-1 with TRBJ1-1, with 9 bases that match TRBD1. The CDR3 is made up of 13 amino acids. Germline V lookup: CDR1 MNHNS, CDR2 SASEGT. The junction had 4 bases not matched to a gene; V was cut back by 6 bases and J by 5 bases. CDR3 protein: CASRGQGWTEAFF. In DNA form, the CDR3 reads TGTGCCAGCAGGGGACAGGGATGGACTGAAGCTTTCTTT.

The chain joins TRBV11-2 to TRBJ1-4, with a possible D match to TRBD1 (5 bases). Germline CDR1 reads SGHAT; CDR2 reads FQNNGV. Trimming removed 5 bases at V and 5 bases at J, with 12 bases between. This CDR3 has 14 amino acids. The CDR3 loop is CASSPMGRNEKLFF. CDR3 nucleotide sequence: TGTGCCAGCAGCCCAATGGGGCGAAATGAAAAACTGTTTTTT.

CDR3 sequence: CASSVGQPYEQYF. The CDR3 coding sequence is TGTGCCAGCAGCGTGGGACAGCCTTACGAGCAGTACTTC. The chain employs TRBV7-8 and TRBJ2-7, with TRBD1 matching 7 bases. This CDR3 is built from 13 residues. The V and J ends lost 5 bases and 4 bases, in that order; junction bases with no gene match: 5. From germline, CDR1 is SGHVS and CDR2 FQNEAQ. Combining the CDR3 with reference TRBV7-8 and TRBJ2-7 gives the whole variable domain GAGVSQSPRYKVAKRGQDVALRCDPISGHVSLFWYQQALGQGPEFLTYFQNEAQLDKSGLPSDRFFAERPEGSVSTLKIQRTQQEDSAVYLCASSVGQPYEQYFGPGTRLTVT.

CDR3 in amino acids: CASRLMASGRSLGSYNEQFF. The CDR3 DNA follows: TGTGCAAGTCGCTTAATGGCTAGCGGGCGCTCCCTGGGCTCCTACAATGAGCAGTTCTTC. This chain links TRBV12-2 with TRBJ2-1; no check of the table's D call, TRBD2, against the DNA was made. TRBV12-2 corresponds to a pseudogene. The CDR3 length is 20 residues.

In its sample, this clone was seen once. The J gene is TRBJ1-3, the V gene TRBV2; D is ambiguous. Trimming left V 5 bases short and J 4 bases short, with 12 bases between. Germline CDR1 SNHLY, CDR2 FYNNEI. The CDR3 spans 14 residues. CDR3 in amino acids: CASSTQVSGNTIYF. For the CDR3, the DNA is TGTGCCAGCAGTACGCAGGTATCCGGAAACACCATATATTTT.

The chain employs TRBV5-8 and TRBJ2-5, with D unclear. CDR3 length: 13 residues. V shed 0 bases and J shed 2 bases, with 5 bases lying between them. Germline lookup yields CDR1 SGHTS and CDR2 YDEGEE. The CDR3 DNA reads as TGTGCCAGCAGCTTGGACGGACAAGAGACCCAGTACTTC. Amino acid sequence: CASSLDGQETQYF.

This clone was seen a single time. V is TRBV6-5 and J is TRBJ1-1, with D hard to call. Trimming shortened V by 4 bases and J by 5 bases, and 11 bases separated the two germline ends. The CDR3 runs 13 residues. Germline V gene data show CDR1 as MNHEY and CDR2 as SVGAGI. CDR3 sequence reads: CASSSPGKTEAFF. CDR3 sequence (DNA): TGTGCCAGCAGTTCTCCGGGAAAAACTGAAGCTTTCTTT.

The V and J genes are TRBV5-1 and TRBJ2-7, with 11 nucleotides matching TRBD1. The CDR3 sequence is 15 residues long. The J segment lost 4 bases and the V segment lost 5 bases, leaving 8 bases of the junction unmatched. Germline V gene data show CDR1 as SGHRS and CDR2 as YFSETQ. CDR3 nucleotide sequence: TGCGCCAGCAGACCCGCCGGGACAGGGGGGTACGAGCAGTACTTC. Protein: CASRPAGTGGYEQYF.

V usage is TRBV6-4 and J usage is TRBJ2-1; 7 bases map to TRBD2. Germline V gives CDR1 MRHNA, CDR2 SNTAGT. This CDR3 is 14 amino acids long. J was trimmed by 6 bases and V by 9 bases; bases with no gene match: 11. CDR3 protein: CASKVTAGVNEQFF. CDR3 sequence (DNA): TGTGCCAGTAAAGTGACTGCGGGAGTCAATGAGCAGTTCTTC.

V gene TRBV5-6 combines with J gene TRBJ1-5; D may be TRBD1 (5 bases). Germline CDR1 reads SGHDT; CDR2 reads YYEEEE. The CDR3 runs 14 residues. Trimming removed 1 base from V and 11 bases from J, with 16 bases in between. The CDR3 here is CASSLRDAISAQHF. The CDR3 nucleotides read TGTGCCAGCAGCTTGCGGGACGCGATTTCGGCCCAGCATTTT. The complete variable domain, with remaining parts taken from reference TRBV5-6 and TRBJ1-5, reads DAGVTQSPTHLIKTRGQQVTLRCSPKSGHDTVSWYQQALGQGPQFIFQYYEEEERQRGNFPDRFSGHQFPNYSSELNVNALLLGDSALYLCASSLRDAISAQHFGDGTRLSIL.

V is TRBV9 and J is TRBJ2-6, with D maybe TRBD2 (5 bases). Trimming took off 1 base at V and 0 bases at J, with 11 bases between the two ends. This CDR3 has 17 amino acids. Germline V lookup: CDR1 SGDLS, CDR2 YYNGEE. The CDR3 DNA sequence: TGTGCCAGCAGCGTACACATCGGAGGCTCTGGGGCCAACGTCCTGACTTTC. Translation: CASSVHIGGSGANVLTF.

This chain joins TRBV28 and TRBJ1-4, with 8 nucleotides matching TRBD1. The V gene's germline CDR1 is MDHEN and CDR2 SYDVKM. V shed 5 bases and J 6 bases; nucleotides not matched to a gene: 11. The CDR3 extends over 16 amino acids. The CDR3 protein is CASSPSGQGEHEKLFF. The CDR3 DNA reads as TGTGCCAGCAGTCCATCTGGACAGGGCGAACATGAAAAACTGTTTTTT. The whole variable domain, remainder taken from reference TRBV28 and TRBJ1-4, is DVKVTQSSRYLVKRTGEKVFLECVQDMDHENMFWYRQDPGLGLRLIYFSYDVKMKEKGDIPEGYSVSREKKERFSLILESASTNQTSMYLCASSPSGQGEHEKLFFGSGTQLSVL.

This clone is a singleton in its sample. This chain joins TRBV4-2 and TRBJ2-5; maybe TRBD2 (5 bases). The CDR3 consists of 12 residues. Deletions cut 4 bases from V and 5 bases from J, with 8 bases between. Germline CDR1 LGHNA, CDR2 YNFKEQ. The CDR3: CASSLEGETQYF. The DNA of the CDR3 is TGTGCCAGCAGCCTCGAGGGTGAGACCCAGTACTTC.

CDR3 in amino acids: CASSPLPTPNNEQFF. The CDR3 region has the DNA TGCGCCAGCAGCCCTCTCCCGACCCCGAACAATGAGCAGTTCTTC. The rearrangement uses TRBV5-1 and TRBJ2-1; D not certain. Germline loops: CDR1 SGHRS, CDR2 YFSETQ. CDR3 size: 15 residues. V was shortened by 4 bases and J by 5 bases, with 16 bases between the two germline ends. The variable domain in full, with the rest retrieved from reference TRBV5-1 and TRBJ2-1, is KAGVTQTPRYLIKTRGQQVTLSCSPISGHRSVSWYQQTPGQGLQFLFEYFSETQRNKGNFPGRFSGRQFSNSRSEMNVSTLELGDSALYLCASSPLPTPNNEQFFGPGTRLTVL.

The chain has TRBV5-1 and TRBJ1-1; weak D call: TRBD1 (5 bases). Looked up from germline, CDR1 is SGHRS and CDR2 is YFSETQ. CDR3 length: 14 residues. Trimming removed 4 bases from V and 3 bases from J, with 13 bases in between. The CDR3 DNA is TGCGCCAGCAGCGTAGGACCGGGGGACACTGAAGCTTTCTTT. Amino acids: CASSVGPGDTEAFF.

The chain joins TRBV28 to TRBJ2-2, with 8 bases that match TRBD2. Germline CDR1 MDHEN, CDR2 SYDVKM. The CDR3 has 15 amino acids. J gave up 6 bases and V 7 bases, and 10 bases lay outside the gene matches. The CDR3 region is CASTWGLGRAGELFF. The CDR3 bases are TGTGCCAGCACTTGGGGACTAGGGCGGGCCGGGGAGCTGTTTTTT.

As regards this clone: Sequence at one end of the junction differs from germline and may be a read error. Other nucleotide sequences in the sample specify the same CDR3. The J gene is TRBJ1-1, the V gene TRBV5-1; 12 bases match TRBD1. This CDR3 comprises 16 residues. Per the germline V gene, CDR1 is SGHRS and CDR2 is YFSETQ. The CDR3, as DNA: TGCGCCAGCAGCCCCGGGACAGGGGGCGCGGGGACTGAGGCTTTCTTT. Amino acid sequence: CASSPGTGGAGTEAFF.

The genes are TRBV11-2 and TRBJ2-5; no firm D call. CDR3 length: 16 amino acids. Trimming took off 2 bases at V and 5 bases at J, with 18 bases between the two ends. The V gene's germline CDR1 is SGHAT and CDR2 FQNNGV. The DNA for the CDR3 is TGTGCCAGCAGCTTATTCCCCCCGCGACCCAACGAGACCCAGTACTTC. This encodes CASSLFPPRPNETQYF.

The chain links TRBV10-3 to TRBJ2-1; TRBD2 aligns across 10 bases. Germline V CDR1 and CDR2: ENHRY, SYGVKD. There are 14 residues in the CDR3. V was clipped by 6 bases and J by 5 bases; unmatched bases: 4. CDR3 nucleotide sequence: TGTGCCATCAGGCCTAGCGGGGGCCACAATGAGCAGTTCTTC. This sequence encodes CAIRPSGGHNEQFF.

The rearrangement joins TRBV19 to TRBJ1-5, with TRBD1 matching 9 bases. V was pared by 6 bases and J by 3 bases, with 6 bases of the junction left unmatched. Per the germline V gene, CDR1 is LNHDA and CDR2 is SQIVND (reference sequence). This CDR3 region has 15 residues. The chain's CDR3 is CASRVGQGHNQPQHF. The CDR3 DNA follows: TGTGCCAGTAGAGTGGGACAGGGACACAATCAGCCCCAGCATTTT.

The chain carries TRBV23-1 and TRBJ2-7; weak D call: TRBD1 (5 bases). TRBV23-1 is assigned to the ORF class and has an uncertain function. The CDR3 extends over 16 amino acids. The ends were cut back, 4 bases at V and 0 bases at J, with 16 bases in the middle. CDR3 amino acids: CASSRGAVLSSYEQYF. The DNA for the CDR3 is TGCGCCAGCAGTCGTGGGGCGGTCCTCAGCTCCTACGAGCAGTACTTC.

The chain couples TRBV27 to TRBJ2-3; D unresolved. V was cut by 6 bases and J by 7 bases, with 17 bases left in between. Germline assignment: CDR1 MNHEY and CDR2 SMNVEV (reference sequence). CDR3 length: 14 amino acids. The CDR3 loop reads CASSPSSGPYTQYF. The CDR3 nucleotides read TGTGCCAGCAGCCCCTCCTCGGGTCCTTATACGCAGTATTTT.

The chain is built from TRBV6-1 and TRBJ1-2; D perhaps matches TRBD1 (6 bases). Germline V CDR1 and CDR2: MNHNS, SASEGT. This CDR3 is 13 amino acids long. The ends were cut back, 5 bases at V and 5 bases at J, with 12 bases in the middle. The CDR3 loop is CASSPTGTYGYTF. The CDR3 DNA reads TGTGCCAGCAGTCCTACAGGGACTTATGGCTACACCTTC.